This T cell receptor (beta chain) was identified in a study of PD-1 blockade in classical Hodgkin lymphoma. A single count supports this clone. Its antigen is as yet unknown. Assay used: immunoSEQ multiplex PCR; TCRdb lists only in-frame clones, some missing. Here the sample spans about 58,000 clones, around 90% being singletons. The trim removed 6 bases at V and 3 bases at J, leaving 10 bases unmatched. Germline CDR1 reads PRHDT; CDR2 reads FYEKMQ (reference sequence). The CDR3 spans 16 residues. Each patient's relapse followed autologous stem cell transplantation, and brentuximab vedotin exposure varied. Study-level points and caveats: Baseline TCR diversity was reportedly lower in newly diagnosed patients than healthy donors. Patients were excluded if nivolumab began under 1 year after ASCT (the autologous transplant). Repertoire differences have undefined causes, possibly disease activity or prior therapy.

The sequence was obtained from a human donor with classical Hodgkin lymphoma. The chain recombines TRBV13 with TRBJ2-5, with 10 bases matching TRBD2. The sample was peripheral blood mononuclear cells (PBMCs), taken before the second cycle of nivolumab. CDR3 coding DNA: TGTGCCAGCAGTTTTAGGACTAGCGGTGGGAAAGAGACCCAGTACTTC. Protein: CASSFRTSGGKETQYF.